These 5 T cell receptor beta chains were all obtained from the same sample, sequenced in a study of cytomegalovirus exposure and HLA in healthy donors. With 60 Vbeta and 13 Jbeta primers, the PCR was carried out. Libraries were prepared by immunoSEQ multiplex PCR; TCRdb keeps only in-frame clonotypes and omits some of them. The data contain 150,000 to 180,000 clones, 75% to 85% of them singletons. The material sequenced was PBMCs. These receptor sequences come from a man aged 25-40 years in good health and CMV-seropositive.

The chain combines TRBV7-6 with TRBJ2-7, with 7 bases matching TRBD2. This CDR3 region has 16 residues. V trimming: 5 bases; J trimming: 5 bases; junction bases outside the gene matches: 15. Per germline, CDR1 SGHVS and CDR2 FNYEAQ. This CDR3 is CASSRGRAEERHEQYF. DNA of the CDR3: TGTGCCAGCAGCCGCGGGAGAGCGGAGGAAAGGCACGAGCAGTACTTC.

In its sample, this clone was seen a few times. This chain links TRBV5-1 with TRBJ1-5; 7 bases agree with TRBD1. V lost 5 bases to trimming and J lost 2 bases; unmatched junction nucleotides: 7. The length of the CDR3 is 15 residues. Per germline, CDR1 SGHRS and CDR2 YFSETQ. CDR3 sequence (DNA): TGCGCCAGCAGGCCAGACAGGGATGGCAATCAGCCCCAGCATTTT. Protein sequence: CASRPDRDGNQPQHF.

This chain connects TRBV6-1 to TRBJ2-7, with 7 bases lining up with TRBD2. With V trimmed by 2 bases and J by 4 bases, 2 bases remained unmatched. CDR1 and CDR2 from the germline V gene are MNHNS and SASEGT. This CDR3 comprises 13 residues. CDR3 in DNA: TGTGCCAGCAGTGAACAGGGAGGGTACGAGCAGTACTTC. The encoded protein is CASSEQGGYEQYF.

CDR3 sequence (DNA): TGTGCCAGCAGTCCACAGGGGGCCGGGACTTTCTTT. Amino acid sequence: CASSPQGAGTFF. V usage is TRBV27 and J usage is TRBJ1-1; 9 bases match TRBD1. The CDR3 covers 12 residues. Looked up from germline, CDR1 is MNHEY and CDR2 is SMNVEV (reference sequence). Germline trimming cut 5 bases from V and 12 bases from J; bases unmatched to any gene: 7.

The V call is TRBV11-2, the J call TRBJ2-2; the D is unclear. V lost 1 base, J lost 6 bases, and 9 bases lay in between. The CDR3 runs to 14 residues. From germline, CDR1 is SGHAT and CDR2 FQNNGV. As DNA, the CDR3 is TGTGCCAGCAGCTTAGCCCGGGTCCCCGGGGAGCTGTTTTTT. Its translation: CASSLARVPGELFF.